The entry below describes one T cell receptor (beta chain). The antigen is undetermined. Germline V gene sequence: CDR1 SGHAT, CDR2 FQNNGV. CDR3 length equals 13 residues. Trimming cost V 1 base and J 4 bases, with 4 bases left between them. After roughly 10 days in culture, the CD4+ T cells were isolated. These data come from a study of vaccination effects on CD4 cells after COVID-19. Profiled with immunoSEQ multiplex PCR; TCRdb holds only in-frame clones, not every one. The table has tens of thousands of clones, approximately 71% seen once. The TCR sequence derives from a human donor who received a COVID-19 vaccine. This rearrangement joins TRBV11-2 to TRBJ1-4, with no clear D. The sequenced sample was CD4+ T cells from PBMCs cultured without peptide, obtained before COVID-19 vaccination. CDR3 amino acids: CASSLGDNEKLFF. The CDR3 DNA is TGTGCCAGCAGCTTAGGGGATAATGAAAAACTGTTTTTT.